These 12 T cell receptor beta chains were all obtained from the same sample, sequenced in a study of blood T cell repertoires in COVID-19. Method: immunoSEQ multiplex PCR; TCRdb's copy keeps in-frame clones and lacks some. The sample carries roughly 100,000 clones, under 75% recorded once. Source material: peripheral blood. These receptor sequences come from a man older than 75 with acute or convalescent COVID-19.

CDR3 sequence reads: CASRRNLNEKLFF. CDR3 nucleotide sequence: TGTGCCAGCAGGAGGAACCTTAATGAAAAACTGTTTTTT. The chain links TRBV2 to TRBJ1-4, with D unclear. V lost 6 bases and J 4 bases, leaving 9 bases between the germline ends. The germline gives CDR1 SNHLY, CDR2 FYNNEI. The CDR3 has 13 amino acids.

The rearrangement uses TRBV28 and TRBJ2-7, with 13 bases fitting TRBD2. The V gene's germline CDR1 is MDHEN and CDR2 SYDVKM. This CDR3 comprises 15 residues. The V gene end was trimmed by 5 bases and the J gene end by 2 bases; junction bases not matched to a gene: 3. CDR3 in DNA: TGTGCCAGCAGTCTACTAGCGGGAGGGGCCTACGAGCAGTACTTC. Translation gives CASSLLAGGAYEQYF.

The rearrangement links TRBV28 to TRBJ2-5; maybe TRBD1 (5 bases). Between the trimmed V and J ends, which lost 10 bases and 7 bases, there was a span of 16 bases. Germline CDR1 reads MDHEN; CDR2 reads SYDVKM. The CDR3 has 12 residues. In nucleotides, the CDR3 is TGTGCCACCGGCCAGGGTCTGGGGACCCAGTACTTC. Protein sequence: CATGQGLGTQYF.

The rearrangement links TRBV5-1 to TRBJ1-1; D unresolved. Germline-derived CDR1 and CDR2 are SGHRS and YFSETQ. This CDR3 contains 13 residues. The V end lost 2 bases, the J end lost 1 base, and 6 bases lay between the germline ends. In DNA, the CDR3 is TGCGCCAGCAGCTTTAATCCGAACACTGAAGCTTTCTTT. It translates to CASSFNPNTEAFF.

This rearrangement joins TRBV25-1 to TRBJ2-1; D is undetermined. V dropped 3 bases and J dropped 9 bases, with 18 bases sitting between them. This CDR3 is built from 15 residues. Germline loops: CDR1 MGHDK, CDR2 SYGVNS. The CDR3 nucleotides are TGTGCCAGCAGTGACTCCCTGGCGCCCCGCGGTGAGCAGTTCTTC. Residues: CASSDSLAPRGEQFF.

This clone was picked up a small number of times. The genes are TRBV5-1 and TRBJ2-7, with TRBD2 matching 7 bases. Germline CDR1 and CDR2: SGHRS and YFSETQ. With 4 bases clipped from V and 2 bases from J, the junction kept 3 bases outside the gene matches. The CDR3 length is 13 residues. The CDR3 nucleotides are TGCGCCAGCAGCGCGGGACTAACCTACGAGCAGTACTTC. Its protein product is CASSAGLTYEQYF.

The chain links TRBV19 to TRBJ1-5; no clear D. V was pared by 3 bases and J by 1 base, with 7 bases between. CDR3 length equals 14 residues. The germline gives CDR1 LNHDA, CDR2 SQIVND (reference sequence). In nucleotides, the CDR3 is TGTGCCAGTAGTATGTCCGGGAGCAATCAGCCCCAGCATTTT. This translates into CASSMSGSNQPQHF.

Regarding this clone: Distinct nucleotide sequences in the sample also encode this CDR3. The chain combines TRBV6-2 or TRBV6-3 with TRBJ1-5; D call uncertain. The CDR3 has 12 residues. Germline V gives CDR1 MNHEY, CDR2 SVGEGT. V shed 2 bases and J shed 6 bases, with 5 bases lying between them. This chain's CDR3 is CASSYPGQPQHF. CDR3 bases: TGTGCCAGCAGTTACCCGGGTCAGCCCCAGCATTTT.

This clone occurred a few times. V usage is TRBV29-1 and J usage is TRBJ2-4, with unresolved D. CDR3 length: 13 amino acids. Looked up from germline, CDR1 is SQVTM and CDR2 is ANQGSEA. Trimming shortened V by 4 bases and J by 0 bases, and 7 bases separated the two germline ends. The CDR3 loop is CSVVPVAKNIQYF. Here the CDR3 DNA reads TGCAGCGTTGTTCCCGTAGCCAAAAACATTCAGTACTTC.

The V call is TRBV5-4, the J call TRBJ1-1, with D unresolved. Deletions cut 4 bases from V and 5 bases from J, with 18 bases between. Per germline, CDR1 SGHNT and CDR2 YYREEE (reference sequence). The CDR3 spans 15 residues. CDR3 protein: CASSPKNRGGTEAFF. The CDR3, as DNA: TGTGCCAGCAGCCCTAAAAACCGGGGAGGTACTGAAGCTTTCTTT.

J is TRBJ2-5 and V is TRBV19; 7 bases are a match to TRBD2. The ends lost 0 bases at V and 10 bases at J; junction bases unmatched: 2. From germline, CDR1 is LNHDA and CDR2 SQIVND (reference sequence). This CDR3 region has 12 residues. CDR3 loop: CASSIDRGVQYF. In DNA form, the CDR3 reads TGTGCCAGTAGTATAGACCGGGGGGTCCAGTACTTC.

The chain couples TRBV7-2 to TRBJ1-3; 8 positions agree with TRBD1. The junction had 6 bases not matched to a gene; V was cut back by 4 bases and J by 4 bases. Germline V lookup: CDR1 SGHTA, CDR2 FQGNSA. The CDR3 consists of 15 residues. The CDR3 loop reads CASSSWTGSGNTIYF. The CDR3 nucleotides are TGTGCCAGCAGCTCCTGGACAGGGTCGGGAAACACCATATATTTT.